This is a list of T cell receptor beta chains from one sample in a study of CD8 T cells in Susac syndrome. TCRdb reprocessed the immunoSEQ multiplex PCR reads with MiXCR, giving one entry per CDR3 protein. The table has 100,000 to 150,000 distinct CDR3 sequences, around 94% seen once. Sequencing input: CD4+ T cells from PBMCs. These receptors were collected from a human donor in good health. CDR3s include the opening cysteine and the closing phenylalanine or tryptophan. The D gene is left open where the match is weak. Clone size is stated in some rows and not others, as once, few, many or a class when expanded.

j_call: TRBJ1-2
d_call: .
clone_size: .
v_call: TRBV25-1
cdr3_length: 16
cdr3_nt: TGTGCCAGCAGCGCCGGTTCGGGGCCCGGACTTTATGGCTACACCTTC
cdr3_aa: CASSAGSGPGLYGYTF

j_call: TRBJ2-3
d_call: .
clone_size: .
v_call: TRBV29-1
cdr3_length: 12
cdr3_nt: TGTTCATCTAGCGCGAGCACAGATACGCAGTATTTT
cdr3_aa: CSSSASTDTQYF

j_call: TRBJ1-1
d_call: .
clone_size: .
v_call: TRBV7-2
cdr3_length: 14
cdr3_nt: TGTGCCAGCAGCCCTCAGGGTCGGAGGACTGAAGCTTTCTTT
cdr3_aa: CASSPQGRRTEAFF

j_call: TRBJ2-3
d_call: TRBD2
clone_size: .
v_call: TRBV19
cdr3_length: 16
cdr3_nt: TGTGCCAGTAGCCCCACAGCGGGAGTTAGCACAGATACGCAGTATTTT
cdr3_aa: CASSPTAGVSTDTQYF

j_call: TRBJ1-2
d_call: .
clone_size: .
v_call: TRBV18
cdr3_length: 12
cdr3_nt: TGTGCCAGCTCCCAAGACGGCAGGGGCTACACCTTC
cdr3_aa: CASSQDGRGYTF

j_call: TRBJ1-1
d_call: .
clone_size: .
v_call: TRBV7-2
cdr3_length: 13
cdr3_nt: TGTGCCAGTAGCGGAAGGGTGAACACTGAAGCTTTCTTT
cdr3_aa: CASSGRVNTEAFF

j_call: TRBJ2-2
d_call: .
clone_size: .
v_call: TRBV29-1
cdr3_length: 12
cdr3_nt: TGCAGCGTTATTCGTGGTGCCGGGGAGCTGTTTTTT
cdr3_aa: CSVIRGAGELFF

j_call: TRBJ1-1
d_call: .
clone_size: .
v_call: TRBV29-1
cdr3_length: 12
cdr3_nt: TGCAGCGTTCAGGCTTTGAACACTGAAGCTTTCTTT
cdr3_aa: CSVQALNTEAFF

j_call: TRBJ2-5
d_call: TRBD2
clone_size: .
v_call: TRBV19
cdr3_length: 16
cdr3_nt: TGTGCCAGTAGTATACGTCTAGCGGGAGGGCGAGAGACCCAGTACTTC
cdr3_aa: CASSIRLAGGRETQYF

j_call: TRBJ2-1
d_call: TRBD2
clone_size: .
v_call: TRBV30
cdr3_length: 14
cdr3_nt: TGTGCCTGGATTCGGAGCGGGAGGGCCCGTGAGCAGTTCTTC
cdr3_aa: CAWIRSGRAREQFF

j_call: TRBJ2-7
d_call: TRBD2
clone_size: .
v_call: TRBV6-2/TRBV6-3
cdr3_length: 16
cdr3_nt: TGTGCCAGCAGTTACTCCGCGGTAGCGGGAGTGGGAGAGCAGTACTTC
cdr3_aa: CASSYSAVAGVGEQYF

j_call: TRBJ2-5
d_call: .
clone_size: .
v_call: TRBV30
cdr3_length: 13
cdr3_nt: TGTGCCTGGAGTGGGGGCGTTGGGTGGGCCCAGTACTTC
cdr3_aa: CAWSGGVGWAQYF

j_call: TRBJ2-7
d_call: .
clone_size: .
v_call: TRBV30
cdr3_length: 13
cdr3_nt: TGTGCCTGGAGTCGTGGCGGGCTACGAGGGCAGTACTTC
cdr3_aa: CAWSRGGLRGQYF

j_call: TRBJ2-1
d_call: TRBD2
clone_size: .
v_call: TRBV30
cdr3_length: 14
cdr3_nt: TGTGCCTGGCAACAGACTAGCGTTTACAATGAGCAGTTCTTC
cdr3_aa: CAWQQTSVYNEQFF

j_call: TRBJ2-2
d_call: .
clone_size: .
v_call: TRBV18
cdr3_length: 14
cdr3_nt: TGTGCCAGCTCACGCCCCGGGACCACCGGGGAGCTGTTTTTT
cdr3_aa: CASSRPGTTGELFF

j_call: TRBJ1-4
d_call: .
clone_size: .
v_call: TRBV5-1
cdr3_length: 14
cdr3_nt: TGCGCCAGCAGCTCGGGCAGGGGTGGTGAAAAACTGTTTTTT
cdr3_aa: CASSSGRGGEKLFF

j_call: TRBJ2-7
d_call: TRBD1
clone_size: .
v_call: TRBV19
cdr3_length: 13
cdr3_nt: TGTGCCAGTAGTCCAACAGGGGTATACGAGCAGTACTTC
cdr3_aa: CASSPTGVYEQYF

j_call: TRBJ1-1
d_call: TRBD1
clone_size: .
v_call: TRBV6-5
cdr3_length: 13
cdr3_nt: TGTGCCAGCAGCCCCGGGACAGGGGGCTGGGCTTTCTTT
cdr3_aa: CASSPGTGGWAFF

j_call: TRBJ2-2
d_call: .
clone_size: .
v_call: TRBV19
cdr3_length: 13
cdr3_nt: TGTGCCAGTAGTATAGTAGGGAACGGGGAGCTGTTTTTT
cdr3_aa: CASSIVGNGELFF

j_call: TRBJ2-5
d_call: TRBD2
clone_size: .
v_call: TRBV7-9
cdr3_length: 15
cdr3_nt: TGTGCCAGCAGCTATATAGCGGGAGAGGGAGAGACCCAGTACTTC
cdr3_aa: CASSYIAGEGETQYF

j_call: TRBJ2-5
d_call: TRBD2
clone_size: .
v_call: TRBV7-9
cdr3_length: 12
cdr3_nt: TGTGCCAGCACACGGGAGGTGGAGACCCAGTACTTC
cdr3_aa: CASTREVETQYF

j_call: TRBJ1-1
d_call: .
clone_size: .
v_call: TRBV6-2/TRBV6-3
cdr3_length: 11
cdr3_nt: TGTGCCAGCAGTTACGCATTGGAAGCTTTCTTT
cdr3_aa: CASSYALEAFF

j_call: TRBJ2-2
d_call: TRBD2
clone_size: .
v_call: TRBV19
cdr3_length: 15
cdr3_nt: TGTGCCAGTAGTATACTAGCGGCAGCCACCGGGGAGCTGTTTTTT
cdr3_aa: CASSILAAATGELFF

j_call: TRBJ1-2
d_call: .
clone_size: .
v_call: TRBV7-2
cdr3_length: 14
cdr3_nt: TGTGCCAGCGGTACAGGGAGTAGATCGGGGGGCTACACCTTC
cdr3_aa: CASGTGSRSGGYTF

j_call: TRBJ2-3
d_call: .
clone_size: .
v_call: TRBV10-3
cdr3_length: 16
cdr3_nt: TGTGCCATCAGTGAGTCTCGAGGATCCTCCACAGATACGCAGTATTTT
cdr3_aa: CAISESRGSSTDTQYF

j_call: TRBJ1-1
d_call: TRBD1
clone_size: .
v_call: TRBV6-2/TRBV6-3
cdr3_length: 16
cdr3_nt: TGTGCCAGCAGTTACTACTACAGGGGAAGGAACACTGAAGCTTTCTTT
cdr3_aa: CASSYYYRGRNTEAFF

j_call: TRBJ2-5
d_call: TRBD1
clone_size: few
v_call: TRBV11-2
cdr3_length: 13
cdr3_nt: TGTGCCAGCAGTTCAGGGGGACGGGAGACCCAGTACTTC
cdr3_aa: CASSSGGRETQYF

j_call: TRBJ1-2
d_call: .
clone_size: .
v_call: TRBV3-1
cdr3_length: 14
cdr3_nt: TGTGCCAGCAGCCAAGGGTTCGAAGGCCGTCGATACACCTTC
cdr3_aa: CASSQGFEGRRYTF

j_call: TRBJ1-3
d_call: .
clone_size: .
v_call: TRBV20-1
cdr3_length: 13
cdr3_nt: TGCAGTGGCCGAAGCAGCGCTGGAAACACCATATATTTT
cdr3_aa: CSGRSSAGNTIYF

j_call: TRBJ2-7
d_call: .
clone_size: few
v_call: TRBV7-2
cdr3_length: 12
cdr3_nt: TGTGCCAGCAGTCTAAGCTCCTACGAGCAGTACTTC
cdr3_aa: CASSLSSYEQYF

j_call: TRBJ2-2
d_call: TRBD1
clone_size: .
v_call: TRBV29-1
cdr3_length: 14
cdr3_nt: TGCAGCGTCCTGACAGGGCCGAACACCGGGGAGCTGTTTTTT
cdr3_aa: CSVLTGPNTGELFF

j_call: TRBJ1-1
d_call: TRBD1
clone_size: once
v_call: TRBV3-1
cdr3_length: 16
cdr3_nt: TGTGCCAGCAGCCGCGGGACAGGGGCAGTGAACACTGAAGCTTTCTTT
cdr3_aa: CASSRGTGAVNTEAFF

j_call: TRBJ1-5
d_call: .
clone_size: .
v_call: TRBV5-1
cdr3_length: 15
cdr3_nt: TGCGCCAGCAGCTTGGGTTCGGGGGGTGAGGCGCCCCAGCATTTT
cdr3_aa: CASSLGSGGEAPQHF

j_call: TRBJ2-7
d_call: TRBD1
clone_size: .
v_call: TRBV30
cdr3_length: 14
cdr3_nt: TGTGCCTGGAGTGTAAAAGGAGGGACAGGCGAGCAGTACTTC
cdr3_aa: CAWSVKGGTGEQYF

j_call: TRBJ1-1
d_call: .
clone_size: .
v_call: TRBV18
cdr3_length: 14
cdr3_nt: TGTGCCAGCTCACTACTGGACAGTGGCACTGAAGCTTTCTTT
cdr3_aa: CASSLLDSGTEAFF

j_call: TRBJ2-3
d_call: TRBD1
clone_size: .
v_call: TRBV5-1
cdr3_length: 14
cdr3_nt: TGCGCCAGCACCTCGGGACAGGACACAGATACGCAGTATTTT
cdr3_aa: CASTSGQDTDTQYF

j_call: TRBJ1-4
d_call: .
clone_size: .
v_call: TRBV29-1
cdr3_length: 13
cdr3_nt: TGCAGCGTTTTACAGGGAAAGGGGGAAAAACTGTTTTTT
cdr3_aa: CSVLQGKGEKLFF

j_call: TRBJ2-1
d_call: .
clone_size: once
v_call: TRBV6-5
cdr3_length: 13
cdr3_nt: TGTGCCAGCAGTCCCTTCCGGGGGCCGGAGCAGTTCTTC
cdr3_aa: CASSPFRGPEQFF

j_call: TRBJ1-2
d_call: .
clone_size: .
v_call: TRBV4-3
cdr3_length: 15
cdr3_nt: TGCGCCAGCAGCCAAGCCCTGGGGCAGATCTATGGCTACACCTTC
cdr3_aa: CASSQALGQIYGYTF

j_call: TRBJ2-5
d_call: TRBD1
clone_size: .
v_call: TRBV20-1
cdr3_length: 14
cdr3_nt: TGCAGTGCTAGCCGGGACAGGGTGGAAGAGACCCAGTACTTC
cdr3_aa: CSASRDRVEETQYF

j_call: TRBJ2-7
d_call: .
clone_size: .
v_call: TRBV6-5
cdr3_length: 14
cdr3_nt: TGTGCCAGCAGTAACCACCGGGTAGCCTACGAGCAGTACTTC
cdr3_aa: CASSNHRVAYEQYF

j_call: TRBJ2-4
d_call: TRBD2
clone_size: .
v_call: TRBV7-2
cdr3_length: 18
cdr3_nt: TGTGCCAGCAGCTTAGGGACCGGACTAGCGCTAGCCAAAAACATTCAGTACTTC
cdr3_aa: CASSLGTGLALAKNIQYF

j_call: TRBJ1-5
d_call: .
clone_size: .
v_call: TRBV6-2/TRBV6-3
cdr3_length: 14
cdr3_nt: TGTGCCAGCAGTCAACGGACCTCGAATCAGCCCCAGCATTTT
cdr3_aa: CASSQRTSNQPQHF

j_call: TRBJ2-7
d_call: .
clone_size: .
v_call: TRBV3-1
cdr3_length: 12
cdr3_nt: TGTGCCAGCAGCCGGAACGTCTTGGAGCAGTACTTC
cdr3_aa: CASSRNVLEQYF

j_call: TRBJ2-7
d_call: TRBD2
clone_size: .
v_call: TRBV23-1
cdr3_length: 14
cdr3_nt: TGCGCCAGCGAGAGGGGACTAGATATGTACGAGCAGTACTTC
cdr3_aa: CASERGLDMYEQYF

j_call: TRBJ2-1
d_call: TRBD1
clone_size: .
v_call: TRBV7-2
cdr3_length: 18
cdr3_nt: TGTGCCAGCAGCGAAACGGGTATCGGGACAGGGACCTACAATGAGCAGTTCTTC
cdr3_aa: CASSETGIGTGTYNEQFF

j_call: TRBJ2-5
d_call: TRBD1
clone_size: .
v_call: TRBV6-6
cdr3_length: 14
cdr3_nt: TGTGCCAGCAGGCCGGGACAGGGAGGGGAGACCCAGTACTTC
cdr3_aa: CASRPGQGGETQYF

j_call: TRBJ2-7
d_call: TRBD1
clone_size: once
v_call: TRBV23-1
cdr3_length: 20
cdr3_nt: TGCGCCAGCAGTCAATCCGAAACCGGGACAGGGGGCATCCAAGCGGTCGAGCAGTACTTC
cdr3_aa: CASSQSETGTGGIQAVEQYF

j_call: TRBJ1-1
d_call: .
clone_size: .
v_call: TRBV12-3/TRBV12-4
cdr3_length: 14
cdr3_nt: TGTGCCAGCAGTTTTCGAGTTAGTCAGGCTGAAGCTTTCTTT
cdr3_aa: CASSFRVSQAEAFF

j_call: TRBJ2-1
d_call: TRBD2
clone_size: .
v_call: TRBV19
cdr3_length: 14
cdr3_nt: TGTGCCAGTGGAAGCGGGAGGAGTCACAATGAGCAGTTCTTC
cdr3_aa: CASGSGRSHNEQFF